The rows below give T cell receptor beta chains drawn from one sample of a study of cytomegalovirus exposure and HLA in healthy donors. Assay used: immunoSEQ multiplex PCR; TCRdb lists only in-frame clones, some missing. Seen here are under 170,000 clones, 60% to 85% observed once, and the top ten hold roughly 6%. The source material was PBMCs. These receptors were obtained from a man aged 45-65 years in good health and CMV-seropositive. Both conserved end residues are part of each CDR3. The D gene is left open where the match is weak. The listing skips clone size in some rows; elsewhere it reads once, few, many or a size class.

V: TRBV10-3
D: TRBD2
J: TRBJ2-1
size: .
CDR3: CAISKAGVSNEQFF
DNA: TGTGCCATCAGTAAGGCGGGAGTGTCGAATGAGCAGTTCTTC

V: TRBV19
D: .
J: TRBJ1-4
size: .
CDR3: CASSVSAAGRNEKLFF
DNA: TGTGCCAGTAGTGTCTCCGCGGCAGGGCGAAATGAAAAACTGTTTTTT

V: TRBV10-3
D: .
J: TRBJ2-3
size: .
CDR3: CAISEGADTQYF
DNA: TGTGCCATCAGTGAAGGAGCAGATACGCAGTATTTT

V: TRBV4-1
D: TRBD2
J: TRBJ2-7
size: few
CDR3: CASSQGSGTSLYEQYF
DNA: TGCGCCAGCAGCCAAGGTTCCGGGACTAGCCTCTACGAGCAGTACTTC

V: TRBV18
D: .
J: TRBJ2-3
size: .
CDR3: CASSISGSSTDTQYF
DNA: TGTGCCAGCTCTATTAGCGGATCTAGCACAGATACGCAGTATTTT

V: TRBV10-1
D: TRBD1
J: TRBJ2-7
size: .
CDR3: CASPRRGQGGSEQYF
DNA: TGCGCCAGCCCCCGACGGGGACAGGGAGGCAGCGAGCAGTACTTC

V: TRBV5-1
D: TRBD2
J: TRBJ2-3
size: .
CDR3: CASSFAGGTDTQYF
DNA: TGCGCCAGCAGCTTCGCGGGGGGCACAGATACGCAGTATTTT

V: TRBV7-9
D: .
J: TRBJ1-2
size: once
CDR3: CASSPGEYGYTF
DNA: TGTGCCAGCAGTCCCGGGGAATATGGCTACACCTTC

V: TRBV27
D: .
J: TRBJ2-6
size: few
CDR3: CASTTTGGLSGANVLTF
DNA: TGTGCCAGCACCACCACCGGAGGTCTCTCTGGGGCCAACGTCCTGACTTTC

V: TRBV5-4
D: .
J: TRBJ2-5
size: .
CDR3: CASSSAGLGTETQYF
DNA: TGTGCCAGCAGCTCCGCGGGATTGGGGACGGAGACCCAGTACTTC

V: TRBV27
D: .
J: TRBJ1-5
size: .
CDR3: CASSLWAGNQPQHF
DNA: TGTGCCAGCAGTTTATGGGCAGGCAATCAGCCCCAGCATTTT

V: TRBV6-1
D: .
J: TRBJ2-1
size: .
CDR3: CASAGRDEQFF
DNA: TGTGCCAGCGCTGGGCGGGATGAGCAGTTCTTC

V: TRBV30
D: TRBD1
J: TRBJ1-2
size: .
CDR3: CAWSDGQVYCGYTF
DNA: TGTGCCTGGAGTGACGGACAGGTTTATTGTGGCTACACCTTC

V: TRBV18
D: .
J: TRBJ2-7
size: .
CDR3: CASSPNEGRYEQYF
DNA: TGTGCCAGCTCACCTAATGAGGGTCGGTACGAGCAGTACTTC

V: TRBV5-1
D: .
J: TRBJ1-1
size: .
CDR3: CASSLTVDTHTEAFF
DNA: TGCGCCAGCAGCTTGACGGTAGACACCCACACTGAAGCTTTCTTT

V: TRBV5-1
D: TRBD2
J: TRBJ2-1
size: .
CDR3: CASSPLTSGRGEQFF
DNA: TGCGCCAGCAGCCCGCTGACTAGCGGGAGGGGCGAGCAGTTCTTC

V: TRBV2
D: TRBD1
J: TRBJ2-4
size: .
CDR3: CASSERISGGADSAKNIQYF
DNA: TGTGCCAGCAGTGAACGTATTTCAGGGGGCGCGGATTCAGCCAAAAACATTCAGTACTTC

V: TRBV10-3
D: TRBD1
J: TRBJ1-1
size: .
CDR3: CAISGQVDFMNTEAFF
DNA: TGTGCCATCAGCGGACAGGTTGACTTCATGAACACTGAAGCTTTCTTT

V: TRBV27
D: TRBD2
J: TRBJ2-7
size: .
CDR3: CASSTLRESSYEQYF
DNA: TGTGCCAGCAGTACCTTGCGGGAGAGCTCCTACGAGCAGTACTTC

V: TRBV10-3
D: .
J: TRBJ1-3
size: .
CDR3: CAISEPGRTSGNTIYF
DNA: TGTGCCATCAGTGAGCCCGGGAGGACCTCTGGAAACACCATATATTTT

V: TRBV27
D: TRBD1
J: TRBJ2-1
size: .
CDR3: CASGPLQGQGYNEQFF
DNA: TGTGCCAGCGGCCCTTTACAGGGGCAAGGCTACAATGAGCAGTTCTTC

V: TRBV30
D: .
J: TRBJ2-2
size: .
CDR3: CAWSLDTPGELFF
DNA: TGTGCCTGGAGCCTTGACACACCCGGGGAGCTGTTTTTT

V: TRBV10-2
D: TRBD2
J: TRBJ2-2
size: .
CDR3: CASSSSGSVTGELFF
DNA: TGCGCCAGCAGCTCTAGCGGGAGTGTGACCGGGGAGCTGTTTTTT

V: TRBV11-3
D: TRBD2
J: TRBJ2-1
size: few
CDR3: CASSRSGRSSMGQFF
DNA: TGTGCCAGCAGCAGAAGCGGGAGGTCTTCAATGGGGCAGTTCTTC

V: TRBV5-6
D: .
J: TRBJ2-7
size: .
CDR3: CASSFFARADEQYF
DNA: TGTGCCAGCAGCTTTTTCGCCAGGGCGGACGAGCAGTACTTC

V: TRBV28
D: .
J: TRBJ2-7
size: .
CDR3: CASSLYRDIPYEQYF
DNA: TGTGCCAGCAGTCTGTACCGGGACATCCCCTACGAGCAGTACTTC

V: TRBV28
D: TRBD1
J: TRBJ2-5
size: .
CDR3: CASMGQGDLETQYF
DNA: TGTGCCAGCATGGGACAGGGTGATTTGGAGACCCAGTACTTC

V: TRBV9
D: TRBD2
J: TRBJ2-2
size: .
CDR3: CASSARPGGPDTGELFF
DNA: TGTGCCAGCAGCGCTCGGCCGGGAGGGCCGGACACCGGGGAGCTGTTTTTT

V: TRBV2
D: TRBD1
J: TRBJ2-7
size: .
CDR3: CASKRQGGSYEQYF
DNA: TGTGCCAGCAAGCGACAGGGGGGATCCTACGAGCAGTACTTC

V: TRBV11-2
D: .
J: TRBJ2-1
size: .
CDR3: CASSINAGWAYNEQFF
DNA: TGTGCCAGCAGCATAAACGCGGGGTGGGCCTACAATGAGCAGTTCTTC

V: TRBV5-1
D: .
J: TRBJ1-4
size: once
CDR3: CASRDGQLNEKLFF
DNA: TGCGCCAGCAGGGACGGACAGTTAAATGAAAAACTGTTTTTT

V: TRBV19
D: .
J: TRBJ2-7
size: .
CDR3: CASSLTGTRYEQYF
DNA: TGTGCCAGTAGTCTAACCGGGACAAGATACGAGCAGTACTTC

V: TRBV19
D: TRBD2
J: TRBJ2-7
size: .
CDR3: CATHPSGSGSYEQYF
DNA: TGTGCCACTCATCCTAGCGGGAGTGGTTCCTACGAGCAGTACTTC

V: TRBV11-3
D: TRBD2
J: TRBJ2-1
size: .
CDR3: CASSLGGLAGVGNEQFF
DNA: TGTGCCAGCAGCTTAGGTGGACTAGCGGGAGTAGGCAATGAGCAGTTCTTC

V: TRBV28
D: .
J: TRBJ2-7
size: .
CDR3: CASSPRFRDSYEQYF
DNA: TGTGCCAGCAGCCCTAGGTTCAGGGACTCCTACGAGCAGTACTTC

V: TRBV27
D: .
J: TRBJ1-1
size: .
CDR3: CASSPSLNTEAFF
DNA: TGTGCCAGCAGTCCCTCTTTGAACACTGAAGCTTTCTTT

V: TRBV7-8
D: TRBD2
J: TRBJ2-1
size: .
CDR3: CASSTMTSGDYNEQFF
DNA: TGTGCCAGCAGCACTATGACTAGCGGGGACTACAATGAGCAGTTCTTC

V: TRBV27
D: TRBD1
J: TRBJ1-1
size: .
CDR3: CASSRQGGPTEAFF
DNA: TGTGCCAGCAGCAGACAGGGTGGGCCCACTGAAGCTTTCTTT

V: TRBV7-9
D: .
J: TRBJ1-1
size: .
CDR3: CASSLLSGRNTEAFF
DNA: TGTGCCAGCAGCTTACTTTCCGGGAGGAACACTGAAGCTTTCTTT

V: TRBV19
D: TRBD1
J: TRBJ2-7
size: .
CDR3: CASTSTPDRAVQYF
DNA: TGTGCCAGTACCTCGACCCCGGACAGGGCTGTACAGTACTTC

V: TRBV4-1
D: .
J: TRBJ2-2
size: .
CDR3: CASSNREKITNTGELFF
DNA: TGCGCCAGCAGTAACCGGGAAAAGATAACGAACACCGGGGAGCTGTTTTTT

V: TRBV9
D: TRBD2
J: TRBJ2-7
size: once
CDR3: CASSVGSGVSYEQYF
DNA: TGTGCCAGCAGCGTAGGTAGCGGGGTCTCCTACGAGCAGTACTTC

V: TRBV19
D: .
J: TRBJ2-1
size: .
CDR3: CASSISAATGLAYNEQFF
DNA: TGTGCCAGTAGCATATCGGCAGCCACAGGGTTGGCCTACAATGAGCAGTTCTTC

V: TRBV29-1
D: TRBD1
J: TRBJ2-2
size: .
CDR3: CSVVVRGLTGELFF
DNA: TGCAGCGTTGTGGTCAGGGGGCTAACCGGGGAGCTGTTTTTT